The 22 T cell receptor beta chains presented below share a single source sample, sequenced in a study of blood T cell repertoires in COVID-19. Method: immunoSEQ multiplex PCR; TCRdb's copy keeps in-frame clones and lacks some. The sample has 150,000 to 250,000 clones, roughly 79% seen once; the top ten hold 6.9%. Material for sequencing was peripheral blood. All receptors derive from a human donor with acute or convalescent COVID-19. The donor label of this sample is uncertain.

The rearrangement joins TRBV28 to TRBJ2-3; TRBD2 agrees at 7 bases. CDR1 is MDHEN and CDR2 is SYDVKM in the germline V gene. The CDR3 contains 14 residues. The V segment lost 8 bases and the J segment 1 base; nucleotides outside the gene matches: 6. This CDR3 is CASRTSGGTDTQYF. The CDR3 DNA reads TGTGCCAGCCGGACCAGCGGGGGCACAGATACGCAGTATTTT. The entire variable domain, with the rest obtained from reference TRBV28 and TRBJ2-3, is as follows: DVKVTQSSRYLVKRTGEKVFLECVQDMDHENMFWYRQDPGLGLRLIYFSYDVKMKEKGDIPEGYSVSREKKERFSLILESASTNQTSMYLCASRTSGGTDTQYFGPGTRLTVL.

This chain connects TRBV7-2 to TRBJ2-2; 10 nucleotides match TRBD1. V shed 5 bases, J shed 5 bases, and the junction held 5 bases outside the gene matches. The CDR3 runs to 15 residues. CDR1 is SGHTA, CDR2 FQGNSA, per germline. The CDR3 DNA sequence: TGTGCCAGCAGCCTGTGGACAGGGGGTACCGGGGAGCTGTTTTTT. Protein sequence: CASSLWTGGTGELFF.

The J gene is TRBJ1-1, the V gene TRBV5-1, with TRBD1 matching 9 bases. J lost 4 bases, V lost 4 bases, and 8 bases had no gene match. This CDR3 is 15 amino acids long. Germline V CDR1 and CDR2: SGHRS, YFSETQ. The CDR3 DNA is TGCGCCAGCAGCATACAGGGGGCTAAAGGCACTGAAGCTTTCTTT. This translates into CASSIQGAKGTEAFF.

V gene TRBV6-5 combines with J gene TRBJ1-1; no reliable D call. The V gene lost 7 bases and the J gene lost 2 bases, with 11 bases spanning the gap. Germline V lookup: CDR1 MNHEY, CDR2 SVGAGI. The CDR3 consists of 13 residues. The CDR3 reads CASTLEGNTEAFF. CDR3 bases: TGTGCCAGCACCTTGGAGGGTAACACTGAAGCTTTCTTT.

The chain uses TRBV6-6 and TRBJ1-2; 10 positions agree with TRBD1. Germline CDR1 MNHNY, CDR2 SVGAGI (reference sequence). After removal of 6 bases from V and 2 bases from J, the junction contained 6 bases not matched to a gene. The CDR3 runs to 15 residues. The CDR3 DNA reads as TGTGCCAGCAGGGGGGGACAGGGGATGAACTATGGCTACACCTTC. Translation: CASRGGQGMNYGYTF.

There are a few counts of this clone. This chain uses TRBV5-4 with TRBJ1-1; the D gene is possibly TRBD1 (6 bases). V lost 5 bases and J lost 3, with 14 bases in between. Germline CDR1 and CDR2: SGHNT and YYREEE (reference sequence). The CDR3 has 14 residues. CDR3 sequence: CASSHRAQDTEAFF. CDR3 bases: TGTGCCAGCAGTCACAGGGCGCAGGACACTGAAGCTTTCTTT.

The CDR3 reads CASSPTGQGSPGYTF. CDR3 bases: TGCGCCAGCAGCCCCACGGGACAGGGTTCTCCCGGCTACACCTTC. The chain combines TRBV5-1 with TRBJ1-2, with 9 bases aligning to TRBD1. J lost 8 bases, V lost 4 bases, and 12 bases had no gene match. Germline V gene data show CDR1 as SGHRS and CDR2 as YFSETQ. The CDR3 is 15 amino acids.

In DNA form, the CDR3 reads TGTGCCAGCAGTTCCCCCATGACAGGGGGAGATGGCTACACCTTC. Translated, it gives CASSSPMTGGDGYTF. The chain links TRBV28 to TRBJ1-2, with 9 bases matching TRBD1. The junction had 9 bases not matched to a gene; V was cut back by 4 bases and J by 6 bases. Germline CDR1 and CDR2: MDHEN and SYDVKM. This CDR3 is built from 15 residues.

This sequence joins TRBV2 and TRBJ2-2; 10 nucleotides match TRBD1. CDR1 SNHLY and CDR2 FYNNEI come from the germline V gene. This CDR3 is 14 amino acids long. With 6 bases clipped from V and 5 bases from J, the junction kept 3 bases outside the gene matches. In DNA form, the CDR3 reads TGTGCCAGCAGGCGGACAGGGGGGACCGGGGAGCTGTTTTTT. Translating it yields CASRRTGGTGELFF. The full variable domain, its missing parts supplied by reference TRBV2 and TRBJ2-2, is EPEVTQTPSHQVTQMGQEVILRCVPISNHLYFYWYRQILGQKVEFLVSFYNNEISEKSEIFDDQFSVERPDGSNFTLKIRSTKLEDSAMYFCASRRTGGTGELFFGEGSRLTVL.

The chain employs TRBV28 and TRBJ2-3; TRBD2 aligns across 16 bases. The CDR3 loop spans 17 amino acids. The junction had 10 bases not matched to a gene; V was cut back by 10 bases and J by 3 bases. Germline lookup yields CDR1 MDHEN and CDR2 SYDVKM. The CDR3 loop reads CATGTSGRASSTDTQYF. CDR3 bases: TGTGCCACCGGGACTAGCGGGAGGGCCTCGTCGACAGATACGCAGTATTTT.

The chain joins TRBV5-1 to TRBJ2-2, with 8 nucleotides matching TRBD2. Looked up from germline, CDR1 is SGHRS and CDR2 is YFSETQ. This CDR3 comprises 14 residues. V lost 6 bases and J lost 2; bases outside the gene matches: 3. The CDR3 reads CASKAGENTGELFF. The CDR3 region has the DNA TGCGCCAGCAAAGCGGGAGAAAACACCGGGGAGCTGTTTTTT.

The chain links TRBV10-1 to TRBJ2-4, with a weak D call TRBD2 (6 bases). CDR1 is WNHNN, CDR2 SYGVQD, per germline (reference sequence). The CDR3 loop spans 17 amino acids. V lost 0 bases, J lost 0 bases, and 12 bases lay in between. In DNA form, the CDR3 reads TGCGCCAGCAGTGAGTCGAGGGACGGGGGAGCCAAAAACATTCAGTACTTC. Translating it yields CASSESRDGGAKNIQYF.

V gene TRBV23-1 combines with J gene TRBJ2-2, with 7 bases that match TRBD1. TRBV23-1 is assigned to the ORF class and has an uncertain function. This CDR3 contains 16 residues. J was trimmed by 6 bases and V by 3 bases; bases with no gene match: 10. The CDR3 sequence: CASSHPPRQGPGELFF. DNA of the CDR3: TGCGCCAGCAGTCACCCCCCTCGACAGGGCCCCGGGGAGCTGTTTTTT.

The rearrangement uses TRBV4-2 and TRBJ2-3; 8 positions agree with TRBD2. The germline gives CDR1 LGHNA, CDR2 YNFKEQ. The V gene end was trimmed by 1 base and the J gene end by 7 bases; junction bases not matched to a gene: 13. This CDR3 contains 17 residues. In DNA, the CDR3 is TGTGCCAGCAGCCAAGCGAGACCCGGGACTAGTGTATATACGCAGTATTTT. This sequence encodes CASSQARPGTSVYTQYF.

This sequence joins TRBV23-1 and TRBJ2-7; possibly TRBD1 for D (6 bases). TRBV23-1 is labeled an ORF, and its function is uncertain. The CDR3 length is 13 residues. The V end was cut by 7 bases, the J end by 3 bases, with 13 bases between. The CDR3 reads CASNGQSYYEQYF. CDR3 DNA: TGCGCCAGCAACGGACAGTCCTACTACGAGCAGTACTTC.

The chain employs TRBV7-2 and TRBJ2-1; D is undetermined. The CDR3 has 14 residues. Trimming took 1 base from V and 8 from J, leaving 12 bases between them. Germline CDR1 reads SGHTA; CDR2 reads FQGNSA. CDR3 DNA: TGTGCCAGCAGCTTAGGTTTGGTCGTAGATGAGCAGTTCTTC. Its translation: CASSLGLVVDEQFF.

The CDR3 reads CASSLTGQGLNTEAFF. Here the CDR3 DNA reads TGTGCCAGCAGCTTAACCGGACAGGGGCTAAACACTGAAGCTTTCTTT. The chain combines TRBV7-6 with TRBJ1-1; 9 bases line up with TRBD1. With V trimmed by 2 bases and J by 2 bases, 6 bases remained unmatched. Germline values: CDR1 SGHVS, CDR2 FNYEAQ. The CDR3 contains 16 residues.

CDR3 nucleotides: TGTGCCAGCAGCTTAGATCGGACTGTATCTGGTGAGCAGTTCTTC. Its protein product is CASSLDRTVSGEQFF. The rearrangement links TRBV7-2 to TRBJ2-1; TRBD2 might be the D (5 bases). The V end was cut by 1 base, the J end by 9 bases, with 16 bases between. CDR1 SGHTA and CDR2 FQGNSA come from the germline V gene. This CDR3 has 15 residues.

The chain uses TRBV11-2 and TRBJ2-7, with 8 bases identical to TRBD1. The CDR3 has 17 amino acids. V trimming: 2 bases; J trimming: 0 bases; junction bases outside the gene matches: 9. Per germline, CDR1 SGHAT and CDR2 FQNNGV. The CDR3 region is CASSLRQGRNTSYEQYF. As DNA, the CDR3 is TGTGCCAGCAGCTTAAGACAGGGGCGCAACACCTCCTACGAGCAGTACTTC.

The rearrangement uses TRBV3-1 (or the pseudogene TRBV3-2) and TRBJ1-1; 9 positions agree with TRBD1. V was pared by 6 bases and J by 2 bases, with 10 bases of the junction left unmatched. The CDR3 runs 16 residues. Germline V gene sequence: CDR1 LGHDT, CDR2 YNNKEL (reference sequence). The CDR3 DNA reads TGTGCCAGCAGTATGATAAGGACAGGGGCTAACACTGAAGCTTTCTTT. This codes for CASSMIRTGANTEAFF.

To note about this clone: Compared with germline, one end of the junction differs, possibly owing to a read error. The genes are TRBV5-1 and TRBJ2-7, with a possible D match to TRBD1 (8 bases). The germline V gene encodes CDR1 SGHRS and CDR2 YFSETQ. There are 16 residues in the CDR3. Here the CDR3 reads CARSLGGLTGAYEQYF. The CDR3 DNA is TGCGCCCGCAGCTTGGGGGGGTTGACAGGGGCCTACGAGCAGTACTTC.

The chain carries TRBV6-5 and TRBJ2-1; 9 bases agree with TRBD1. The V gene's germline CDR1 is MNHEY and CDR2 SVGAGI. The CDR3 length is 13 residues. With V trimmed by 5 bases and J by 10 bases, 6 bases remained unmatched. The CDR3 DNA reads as TGTGCCAGCAGTCGGGACAGGGACGGGGAGCAGTTCTTC. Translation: CASSRDRDGEQFF.